These 21 T cell receptor beta chains were all obtained from the same sample, sequenced in a study of identical twins. TCRdb re-derived calls from the 5' RACE reads in MiXCR, one entry per CDR3 protein. The sample contains about 700,000 distinct CDR3 sequences, 6.1% of which appear only once. What was sequenced was naive T cells sorted from blood. These receptors all come from a man younger than 30 in good health.

This clonotype was seen ten or more times. V is TRBV12-3 or TRBV12-4 and J is TRBJ2-5; D is uncertain. Deletions cut 2 bases from V and 7 bases from J, with 8 bases between. The CDR3 loop spans 12 amino acids. The chain's CDR3 is CASSLSRLTQYF. The CDR3 nucleotides read TGTGCCAGCAGTTTAAGTCGGCTGACCCAGTACTTC.

This clonotype was seen many times. This chain links TRBV10-3 with TRBJ2-1; weak D call: TRBD1 (6 bases). Germline V lookup: CDR1 ENHRY, CDR2 SYGVKD. This CDR3 is 16 amino acids long. Trimming pared 2 bases from V and 2 bases from J, leaving 13 bases between. The CDR3 nucleotides read TGTGCCATCAGTGAGCGTGTCACAGGGCCCTACAATGAGCAGTTCTTC. Its protein product is CAISERVTGPYNEQFF.

This rearrangement joins TRBV28 to TRBJ2-7; TRBD2 agrees at 10 bases. The CDR3 sequence is 14 residues long. Germline lookup yields CDR1 MDHEN and CDR2 SYDVKM. The trim removed 7 bases at V and 0 bases at J, leaving 3 bases unmatched. The CDR3 protein is CASMGLANSYEQYF. The CDR3 DNA sequence: TGTGCCAGCATGGGACTAGCGAACTCCTACGAGCAGTACTTC.

This clonotype has more than one count but fewer than ten. The CDR3 nucleotides are TGTGCCAGCAGCTACGGACTAGCGGGAGTGGGAGAGCAGTACTTC. Protein product: CASSYGLAGVGEQYF. This chain uses TRBV7-3 with TRBJ2-7; 13 bases match TRBD2. Germline CDR1 SGHTA, CDR2 FQGTGA. The V and J ends lost 4 bases and 7 bases, in that order; junction bases with no gene match: 7. The CDR3 length is 15 residues.

In its sample, this clonotype was seen many times. The V call is TRBV20-1, the J call TRBJ1-2, with 9 bases lining up with TRBD1. J was trimmed by 8 bases and V by 6 bases; bases with no gene match: 10. This CDR3 comprises 13 residues. CDR1 DFQATT and CDR2 SNEGSKA come from the germline V gene (reference sequence). CDR3 bases: TGCAGTGCACCCGGGACAGGGAGAATAGGCTACACCTTC. Encoded protein: CSAPGTGRIGYTF.

This clonotype was observed many times. At one end the junction does not follow the germline gene, possibly because of a read error. The J gene is TRBJ1-5, the V gene TRBV12-3 or TRBV12-4, with no clear D. The CDR3 loop spans 14 amino acids. As DNA, the CDR3 is TGTGCCAGCACTTTAGGTCGGGGTAATCAGCCCCAGCATTTT. Amino acids: CASTLGRGNQPQHF.

The gene calls are TRBV5-4 and TRBJ2-2, with 8 bases fitting TRBD2. After removal of 4 bases from V and 6 bases from J, the junction contained 8 bases not matched to a gene. Per germline, CDR1 SGHNT and CDR2 YYREEE (reference sequence). The CDR3 runs 15 residues. CDR3 sequence: CASSLPGLGAGELFF. As DNA, the CDR3 is TGTGCCAGCAGCCTGCCGGGACTAGGGGCCGGGGAGCTGTTTTTT.

Many counts were recorded for this clonotype. This rearrangement joins TRBV12-3 or TRBV12-4 to TRBJ1-6; the match to TRBD1 covers 7 bases. V was pared by 6 bases and J by 10 bases, with 9 bases of the junction left unmatched. The CDR3 consists of 14 residues. CDR3 nucleotide sequence: TGTGCCAGCAGCACCCTGGGACAGAACTCACCCCTCCACTTT. Translating it yields CASSTLGQNSPLHF.

The chain uses TRBV7-2 and TRBJ2-2; perhaps TRBD1 as D (6 bases). Germline CDR1 and CDR2: SGHTA and FQGNSA. Trimming stripped 1 base from V and 1 base from J, with 10 bases between. The CDR3 has 16 amino acids. CDR3 protein: CASSLEDRGNTGELFF. CDR3 DNA: TGTGCCAGCAGCTTAGAGGACAGAGGGAACACCGGGGAGCTGTTTTTT.

This clonotype was seen a handful of times. The V gene is TRBV24-1, the J gene TRBJ2-3, with 10 bases fitting TRBD2. The length of the CDR3 is 15 residues. Germline V gives CDR1 KGHDR, CDR2 SFDVKD. With V trimmed by 4 bases and J by 2 bases, 2 bases remained unmatched. The CDR3 DNA reads as TGTGCCACCAGTGAAGCGGGAGGGCCCACAGATACGCAGTATTTT. Protein product: CATSEAGGPTDTQYF.

This clonotype was picked up a small number of times. The chain carries TRBV7-8 and TRBJ2-6, with 10 bases matching TRBD1. The CDR3 consists of 18 residues. V dropped 6 bases and J dropped 3; count of bases not matched to a gene: 11. The V gene's germline CDR1 is SGHVS and CDR2 FQNEAQ. The CDR3 is CASRPRQGATFGANVLTF. CDR3 DNA: TGTGCCAGCAGGCCGAGACAGGGGGCAACTTTTGGGGCCAACGTCCTGACTTTC.

This clonotype turned up a few times. The rearrangement joins TRBV5-1 to TRBJ2-1, with 7 bases aligning to TRBD2. Looked up from germline, CDR1 is SGHRS and CDR2 is YFSETQ. This CDR3 has 17 residues. Trimming at V came to 1 base and at J to 4 bases, leaving 11 bases not matched to a gene. The CDR3 coding sequence is TGCGCCAGCAGCTTGACAAGGGAGGGTCCCCCTTACAATGAGCAGTTCTTC. It translates to CASSLTREGPPYNEQFF.

This clonotype has at least ten counts. V and J are TRBV5-1 and TRBJ2-7, with TRBD1 matching 10 bases. The junction had 6 bases not matched to a gene; V was cut back by 4 bases and J by 5 bases. The CDR3 runs to 14 residues. Germline V CDR1 and CDR2: SGHRS, YFSETQ. CDR3 DNA sequence: TGCGCCAGCAGCCAGGGACAGGGGAGCCACGAGCAGTACGTC. It yields the protein CASSQGQGSHEQYV.

This rearrangement joins TRBV5-1 to TRBJ2-7; 10 bases fit TRBD1. CDR3 length equals 15 residues. Germline values: CDR1 SGHRS, CDR2 YFSETQ. Germline trimming cut 0 bases from V and 0 bases from J; bases unmatched to any gene: 0. CDR3 region: CASSLGTGGSYEQYV. The CDR3 DNA reads as TGCGCCAGCAGCTTGGGGACAGGGGGCTCCTACGAGCAGTACGTC.

Remarks on this clonotype: Since a much larger clone is just one base distant, this may be a read error. The chain joins TRBV20-1 to TRBJ2-1, with D uncertain. CDR1 is DFQATT and CDR2 is SNEGSKA in the germline V gene (reference sequence). Trimming removed 3 bases from V and 0 bases from J, with 12 bases in between. This CDR3 has 15 amino acids. CDR3 sequence (DNA): TGCAGTGCTAGCTGCTATTCCATCTCCTACAATGAGCAGTTCTTC. It is translated as CSASCYSISYNEQFF.

Ten or more counts support this clonotype. The rearrangement uses TRBV20-1 and TRBJ2-2; D unresolved. Trimming pared 0 bases from V and 2 bases from J, leaving 7 bases between. This CDR3 is built from 14 residues. CDR1 is DFQATT, CDR2 SNEGSKA, per germline (reference sequence). Here the CDR3 reads CSARDHRNTGELFF. The CDR3 coding sequence is TGCAGTGCTAGAGATCACAGAAACACCGGGGAGCTGTTTTTT.

In this sample, this clonotype turned up many times. The genes are TRBV4-3 and TRBJ2-3; 7 positions match TRBD1. Germline V gene data show CDR1 as LGHNA and CDR2 as YSLEER. The CDR3 has 16 residues. J was trimmed by 3 bases and V by 4 bases; bases with no gene match: 10. For the CDR3, the DNA is TGCGCCAGCAGCCCGTGGGGGACAGCAGCGACAGATACGCAGTATTTT. This codes for CASSPWGTAATDTQYF.

This clonotype was found many times. This rearrangement joins TRBV20-1 to TRBJ2-3; 14 bases are shared with TRBD2. Trimming cost V 2 bases and J 8 bases; bases outside gene matches: 15. Per germline, CDR1 DFQATT and CDR2 SNEGSKA (reference sequence). The CDR3 consists of 18 residues. As DNA, the CDR3 is TGCAGTGCTAGACACCACAAGCCGGGACTAGCGGGAGCTGGTACGCAGTATTTT. Amino acid sequence: CSARHHKPGLAGAGTQYF.

This clonotype was picked up many times. The genes are TRBV24-1 and TRBJ2-1, with no clear D. The V and J ends lost 5 bases and 0 bases respectively, with 7 bases between them. This CDR3 has 14 amino acids. Germline assignment: CDR1 KGHDR and CDR2 SFDVKD. The CDR3 sequence is CATSGLGSYNEQFF. CDR3 DNA: TGTGCCACCAGTGGCCTGGGCTCCTACAATGAGCAGTTCTTC.

This clonotype has a handful of counts. V is TRBV12-3 or TRBV12-4 and J is TRBJ2-6, with 10 bases aligning to TRBD1. The CDR3 has 18 amino acids. V trimming: 6 bases; J trimming: 0 bases; junction bases outside the gene matches: 8. The CDR3, as DNA: TGTGCCAGCAGCTCTGGCGGGACAGGGGTCTCTGGGGCCAACGTCCTGACTTTC. Translated: CASSSGGTGVSGANVLTF.

CDR3 protein: CATSRDQFAGELFF. The CDR3 region has the DNA TGTGCCACCAGCAGAGATCAATTCGCCGGGGAGCTGTTTTTT. V and J are TRBV15 and TRBJ2-2; D is undetermined. The CDR3 loop spans 14 amino acids. Trimming shortened V by 0 bases and J by 6 bases, and 8 bases separated the two germline ends. Per the germline V gene, CDR1 is LNHNV and CDR2 is YYDKDF (reference sequence).